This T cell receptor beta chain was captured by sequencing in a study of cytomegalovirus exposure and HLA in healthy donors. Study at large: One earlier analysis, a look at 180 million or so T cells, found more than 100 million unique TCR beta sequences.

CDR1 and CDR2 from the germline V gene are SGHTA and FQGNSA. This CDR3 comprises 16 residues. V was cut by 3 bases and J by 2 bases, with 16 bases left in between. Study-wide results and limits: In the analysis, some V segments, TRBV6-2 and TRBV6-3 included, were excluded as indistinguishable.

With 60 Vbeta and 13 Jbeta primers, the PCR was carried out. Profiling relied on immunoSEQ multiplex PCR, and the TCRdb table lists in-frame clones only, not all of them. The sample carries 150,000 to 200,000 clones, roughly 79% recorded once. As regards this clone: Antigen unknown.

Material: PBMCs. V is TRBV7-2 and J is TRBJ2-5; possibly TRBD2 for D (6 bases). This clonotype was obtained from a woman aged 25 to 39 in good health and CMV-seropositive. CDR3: CASSLEGFGGQETQYF. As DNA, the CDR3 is TGTGCCAGCAGCTTGGAGGGGTTTGGGGGGCAAGAGACCCAGTACTTC.